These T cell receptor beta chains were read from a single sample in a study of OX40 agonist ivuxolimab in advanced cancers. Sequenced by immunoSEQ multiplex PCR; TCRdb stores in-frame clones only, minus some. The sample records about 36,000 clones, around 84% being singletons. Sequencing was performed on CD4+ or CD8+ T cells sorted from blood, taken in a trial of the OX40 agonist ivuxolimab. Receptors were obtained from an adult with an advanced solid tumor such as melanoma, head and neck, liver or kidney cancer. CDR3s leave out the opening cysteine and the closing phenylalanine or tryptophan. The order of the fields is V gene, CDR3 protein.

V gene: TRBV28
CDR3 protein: ASSLTGRNEQY

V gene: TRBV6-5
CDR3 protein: ASSSLKGANEKLF

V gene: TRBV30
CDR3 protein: AWSVGKNTGELF

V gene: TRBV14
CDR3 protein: ASSLIAGGPPGPQY

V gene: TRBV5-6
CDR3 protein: ASTTEQGPVTGELF

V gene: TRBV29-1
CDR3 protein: SVYWFNQNIQY

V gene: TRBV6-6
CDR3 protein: ASSEDRGPQETQY

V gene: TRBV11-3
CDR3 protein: ASSATTSLAGELF

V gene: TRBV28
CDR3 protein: ASLRERRSTGELF

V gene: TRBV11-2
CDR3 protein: ASSASGTYNSPLH

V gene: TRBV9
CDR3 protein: ASSGTSDYEQY

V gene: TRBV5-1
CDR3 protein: ASSTQGEETQY

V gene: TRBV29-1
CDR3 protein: SALPGLAGGTDTQY

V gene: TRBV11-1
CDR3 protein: ASSHIGTEGRNTQY

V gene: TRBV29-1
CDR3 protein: SPPGTGAKLLGNEQF

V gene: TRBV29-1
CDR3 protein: SVEDPVEAF

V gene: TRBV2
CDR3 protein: ASSEADFYNSPLH

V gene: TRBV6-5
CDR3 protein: ASSIHPTGNTEAF

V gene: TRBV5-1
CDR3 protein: ASSLDPGSSYEQY

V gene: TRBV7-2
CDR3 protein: ASSSDWNEKLF

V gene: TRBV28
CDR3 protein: ASCLVGAYNEQF

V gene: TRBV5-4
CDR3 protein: ASSLAVSGGQGEQY

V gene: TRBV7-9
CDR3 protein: ASSLGLAEDTQY

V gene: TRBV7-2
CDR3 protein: ASSRTGGFDTQY

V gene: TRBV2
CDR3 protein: ASRVRGLLVYGYT

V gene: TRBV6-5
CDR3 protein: ASSYSGNTYNEQF

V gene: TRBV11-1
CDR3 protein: ASSSGTSGSGYNEQF

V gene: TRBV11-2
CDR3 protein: ASHPTALYEQY

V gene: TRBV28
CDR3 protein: ASSFKTGVHSPLH

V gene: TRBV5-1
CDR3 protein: ASSSSTGRDEKLF

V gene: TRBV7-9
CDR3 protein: ASSVDRGLDMKTQY

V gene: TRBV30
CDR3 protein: ACGYSFTKNIQY

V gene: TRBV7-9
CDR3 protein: ASSLIAGGDGYT

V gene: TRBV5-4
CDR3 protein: ASSLYRGQNTEAF

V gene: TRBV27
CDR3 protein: ASSQGQNYGYT

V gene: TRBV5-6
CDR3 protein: ASSRLDSQPQH

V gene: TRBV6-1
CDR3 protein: ASSPRESGGEKLF

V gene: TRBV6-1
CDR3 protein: ASSVRGTSGYNEQF

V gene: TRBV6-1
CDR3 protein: ASSGRLAGSYNEQF

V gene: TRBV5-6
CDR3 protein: ASSFRDSHPHYEQY

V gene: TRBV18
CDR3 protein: ASSPPTIAGEETQY

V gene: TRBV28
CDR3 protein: ASRGDQPNEQF

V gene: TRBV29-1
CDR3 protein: SVEYRMGTEAF

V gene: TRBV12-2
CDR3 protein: ASRPPRRKDTIPSTEAF

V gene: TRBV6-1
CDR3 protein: ASRLSGIPCEQY

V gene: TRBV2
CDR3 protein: ASEETGELF